The 19 T cell receptor beta chains below come from one sample, sequenced in a study of T cell responses to AZD1222 COVID-19 vaccine listed by TCRdb under 2021. What the time point label conveys for this sample: baseline before first vaccination. Library generation was performed with the immunoSEQ multiplex PCR assay. As stored in TCRdb, this immuneACCESS dataset retains in-frame rearrangements with V and J assigned. A fraction of the clones does not appear; measured against another copy, unresolved V genes explain less than half of the discrepancy, and the remainder lacks a known reason. This sample is represented by 90,000 to 95,000 clones; over 80% of them were singletons. Of the sample, about 7.5% is held by the ten largest clones. The starting material was peripheral blood, obtained on day 0 of AZD1222 vaccination. These TCRs come from an adult in good health.

The chain joins TRBV5-1 to TRBJ2-7; possibly TRBD1 for D (10 bases). The CDR3 length is 20 residues. CDR1 and CDR2 (germline): SGHRS, YFSETQ. Between the trimmed V and J ends, which lost 3 bases and 4 bases, there was a span of 32 bases. CDR3 nucleotide sequence: TGCGCCAGCAGCTGGAGGACAGGGGGATATGCGGGAGGGCCGACGTACGAGCAGTACTTC. The encoded protein is CASSWRTGGYAGGPTYEQYF.

As regards this clone: The junction departs from germline at one end; a sequencing error may be responsible. The V gene is TRBV7-7, the J gene TRBJ1-4; no firm D call. The CDR3 extends over 15 amino acids. Germline-derived CDR1 and CDR2 are SSHAT and FNYEAQ (reference sequence). DNA for the CDR3: TGTGCTAGCAGCTCCGGCCCTGCAACTAATGAAAAACTGTTTTTT. The encoded protein is CASSSGPATNEKLFF. The full variable domain, rest sourced from reference TRBV7-7 and TRBJ1-4, is GAGVSQSPRYKVTKRGQDVTLRCDPISSHATLYWYQQALGQGPEFLTYFNYEAQPDKSGLPSDRFSAERPEGSISTLTIQRTEQRDSAMYRCASSSGPATNEKLFFGSGTQLSVL.

The CDR3 bases are TGTGCCATCAGGGGGCGGGAGACCCACAATGAGCAGTTCTTC. Amino acid sequence: CAIRGRETHNEQFF. This rearrangement joins TRBV10-3 to TRBJ2-1, with 7 positions matching TRBD2. The CDR3 totals 14 residues. Germline CDR1 ENHRY, CDR2 SYGVKD. J was trimmed by 5 bases and V by 6 bases; bases with no gene match: 7.

The chain combines TRBV19 with TRBJ1-5; unclear D gene. This CDR3 contains 13 residues. Germline-derived CDR1 and CDR2 are LNHDA and SQIVND (reference sequence). V lost 1 base to trimming and J lost 6 bases, with 7 bases between them. As DNA, the CDR3 is TGTGCCAGTAGTATAGGGAAAGTTCAGCCCCAGCATTTT. Protein sequence: CASSIGKVQPQHF. The entire variable domain, with the rest obtained from reference TRBV19 and TRBJ1-5, is as follows: DGGITQSPKYLFRKEGQNVTLSCEQNLNHDAMYWYRQDPGQGLRLIYYSQIVNDFQKGDIAEGYSVSREKKESFPLTVTSAQKNPTAFYLCASSIGKVQPQHFGDGTRLSIL.

J is TRBJ2-7 and V is TRBV5-1; the match to TRBD2 covers 8 bases. The germline gives CDR1 SGHRS, CDR2 YFSETQ. CDR3 size: 15 residues. V was clipped by 0 bases and J by 6 bases; unmatched bases: 8. The CDR3 nucleotides are TGCGCCAGCAGCTTGGAGAGCGGGAGAGGGCTCGAGCAGTACTTC. Encoded protein: CASSLESGRGLEQYF.

This clone has more than one count but fewer than ten. The chain employs TRBV29-1 and TRBJ2-7, with TRBD1 matching over 9 bases. Per germline, CDR1 SQVTM and CDR2 ANQGSEA. The CDR3 contains 14 residues. Trimming took 5 bases from V and 1 from J; bases not matched to a gene: 6. As DNA, the CDR3 is TGCAGCGTTTTGGTGGACAGGGGTTCCTACGAGCAGTACTTC. Translation gives CSVLVDRGSYEQYF.

V usage is TRBV28 and J usage is TRBJ2-7; tentatively, D is TRBD1 (5 bases). V lost 1 base, J lost 0 bases, and 7 bases lay in between. In germline, CDR1 is MDHEN, CDR2 SYDVKM. The CDR3 spans 14 residues. CDR3 amino acids: CASSLFDSSYEQYF. CDR3 nucleotide sequence: TGTGCCAGCAGTTTATTTGACAGCTCCTACGAGCAGTACTTC.

This chain uses TRBV29-1 with TRBJ2-1, with 7 bases fitting TRBD2. The V segment lost 5 bases and the J segment 6 bases; nucleotides outside the gene matches: 13. This CDR3 region has 15 residues. Germline assignment: CDR1 SQVTM and CDR2 ANQGSEA. CDR3 region: CSVTSGTGGINEQFF. CDR3 DNA: TGCAGCGTTACCTCGGGAACGGGAGGCATCAATGAGCAGTTCTTC.

The J gene is TRBJ2-7, the V gene TRBV12-5, with a weak D call TRBD1 (5 bases). Germline V gene sequence: CDR1 LGHNT, CDR2 FRNRAP. V was shortened by 0 bases and J by 4 bases, with 16 bases between the two germline ends. The CDR3 has 16 residues. In nucleotides, the CDR3 is TGTGCTAGTGGTTTGGTAGGCCCGGACAAGATGTACGAGCAGTACTTC. Protein: CASGLVGPDKMYEQYF.

The chain joins TRBV7-8 to TRBJ2-1; D gene uncertain. Trimming cost V 0 bases and J 2 bases, with 11 bases left between them. Germline values: CDR1 SGHVS, CDR2 FQNEAQ. CDR3 size: 16 residues. The chain's CDR3 is CASSLAVWATYNEQFF. The CDR3 bases are TGTGCCAGCAGCTTAGCAGTCTGGGCTACCTACAATGAGCAGTTCTTC. The complete variable domain, with remaining parts taken from reference TRBV7-8 and TRBJ2-1, reads GAGVSQSPRYKVAKRGQDVALRCDPISGHVSLFWYQQALGQGPEFLTYFQNEAQLDKSGLPSDRFFAERPEGSVSTLKIQRTQQEDSAVYLCASSLAVWATYNEQFFGPGTRLTVL.

Comment on this clone: An end of the junction does not agree with germline; a read error may underlie this. This sequence joins TRBV7-7 and TRBJ1-1; no firm D call. Germline V gene sequence: CDR1 SSHAT, CDR2 FNYEAQ (reference sequence). The CDR3 length is 13 residues. The CDR3 region has the DNA TGTGCTAGCAGCTTAGCAGGGAACACTGAAGCTTTCTTT. It encodes CASSLAGNTEAFF.

This sequence joins TRBV14 and TRBJ1-2; D is unresolved. Germline lookup yields CDR1 SGHDN and CDR2 FVKESK. With 4 bases removed from V and 0 bases from J, the gap between germline ends came to 3 bases. The CDR3 spans 12 residues. CDR3: CASSRANYGYTF. In DNA, the CDR3 is TGTGCCAGCAGCCGAGCTAACTATGGCTACACCTTC.

V and J are TRBV6-5 and TRBJ1-1; D remains ambiguous. Germline assignment: CDR1 MNHEY and CDR2 SVGAGI. The CDR3 length is 14 residues. V was cut by 5 bases and J by 3 bases, with 13 bases left in between. The CDR3 region has the DNA TGTGCCAGCAGTCAGACCCGAAGGGACACTGAAGCTTTCTTT. This encodes CASSQTRRDTEAFF.

The chain joins TRBV7-6 to TRBJ2-3; weak D call: TRBD2 (5 bases). The V end lost 6 bases, the J end lost 2 bases, and 15 bases lay between the germline ends. CDR3 length equals 15 residues. CDR1 and CDR2 (germline): SGHVS, FNYEAQ. This CDR3 is CASRQPGVTTDTQYF. The CDR3 DNA is TGTGCCAGCAGACAACCCGGGGTCACCACAGATACGCAGTATTTT.

The gene calls are TRBV7-9 and TRBJ1-1; no definite D call. V dropped 5 bases and J dropped 1 base, with 8 bases sitting between them. The CDR3 is 13 amino acids. Germline CDR1 is SEHNR and CDR2 is FQNEAQ (reference sequence). CDR3 in DNA: TGTGCCAGCAGCCGGGGAGGGAACACTGAAGCTTTCTTT. It encodes CASSRGGNTEAFF.

The chain links TRBV6-5 to TRBJ2-1, with 8 bases identical to TRBD1. Germline V lookup: CDR1 MNHEY, CDR2 SVGAGI. The V gene end was trimmed by 10 bases and the J gene end by 2 bases; junction bases not matched to a gene: 7. The CDR3 has 14 residues. In nucleotides, the CDR3 is TGTGCCAACGGACAGGGATTGCCCTACAATGAGCAGTTCTTC. This translates into CANGQGLPYNEQFF.

CDR3 sequence reads: CASRDQGLNTEAFF. DNA for the CDR3: TGCGCCAGCAGGGACCAGGGGTTGAACACTGAAGCTTTCTTT. V is TRBV10-2 and J is TRBJ1-1; perhaps TRBD1 as D (6 bases). V was clipped by 6 bases and J by 0 bases, with 11 bases between them. The CDR3 spans 14 residues. Per germline, CDR1 WSHSY and CDR2 SAAADI.

This clone came up a few times. The chain joins TRBV13 to TRBJ2-7; no clear D. Germline CDR1 reads PRHDT; CDR2 reads FYEKMQ (reference sequence). V lost 5 bases and J lost 5, with 10 bases in between. The CDR3 covers 12 residues. As DNA, the CDR3 is TGTGCCAGCAGCCCAAGCTCAGACGAGCAGTACTTC. Its protein is CASSPSSDEQYF.

This chain joins TRBV7-2 and TRBJ2-7; 11 bases agree with TRBD2. Germline assignment: CDR1 SGHTA and CDR2 FQGNSA. There are 19 residues in the CDR3. V was pared by 5 bases and J by 12 bases, with 27 bases of the junction left unmatched. Written as DNA, the CDR3 is TGTGCCAGCAGCGCCGGTCCTCGGACAGGCGGACTAGCGGGCCCTCGGTGGTACTTC. It specifies CASSAGPRTGGLAGPRWYF.